This is a list of T cell receptor beta chains from one sample in a study of blood T cell repertoires in COVID-19. The assay was immunoSEQ multiplex PCR, and TCRdb's table has in-frame clones only and misses some. The top ten hold under 3% of the sample, which has some 340,000 clones, around 83% seen once. Sequencing was performed on peripheral blood. These TCRs come from a man in his thirties or forties with active or convalescent COVID-19. Both conserved end residues are part of each CDR3. A D gene is named only where the DNA matches it firmly. Clone size is stated in some rows and not others, as once, few, many or a class when expanded.

CDR3nt | CDR3aa | v_gene | abundance | d_gene | j_gene
TGTGCCGGGGGGAGGGGCGCCAACTATGGCTACACCTTC | CAGGRGANYGYTF | TRBV28 | . | . | TRBJ1-2
TGTGCCAGCAGCCTCGGGATTCGACACGGCAATCAGCCCCAGCATTTT | CASSLGIRHGNQPQHF | TRBV11-2 | . | . | TRBJ1-5
TGTGCCAGCTCAACCCAGGGGTCGGCGGCTGGAAACACCATATATTTT | CASSTQGSAAGNTIYF | TRBV18 | . | . | TRBJ1-3
TGTGCCAGTACCTCGGGGGGACAGGGCTCCATGAACACTGAAGCTTTCTTT | CASTSGGQGSMNTEAFF | TRBV19 | . | TRBD1 | TRBJ1-1
TGTGCCAGCAGCCCGCTTCTTGCGGGAGGGAGTTTCGATGAGCAGTTCTTC | CASSPLLAGGSFDEQFF | TRBV3-1/TRBV3-2 | . | TRBD2 | TRBJ2-1
TGTGCCTGGAGGACCAAACCGGGACAGTACGCTGAAGCTTTCTTT | CAWRTKPGQYAEAFF | TRBV30 | . | TRBD1 | TRBJ1-1
TGTGCCAGCAGCAACTTAGAGGGACTAGGTGCAGATACACAGTATTTT | CASSNLEGLGADTQYF | TRBV11-3 | . | TRBD2 | TRBJ2-3
TGTGCCAGCAGTCATAACAGGGGGGACATTCAGTACTTC | CASSHNRGDIQYF | TRBV28 | . | TRBD1 | TRBJ2-4
TGTGCCAGCAGCTCGCAGGGGAAGAATGAAAAACTGTTTTTT | CASSSQGKNEKLFF | TRBV5-4 | . | . | TRBJ1-4
TGTGCCGGCTCGTCTACAGGGACTAATGAAAAACTGTTTTTT | CAGSSTGTNEKLFF | TRBV30 | . | . | TRBJ1-4
TGTGCCAGTACCGAACGACAGGGTCAAGAGCAGTTCTTC | CASTERQGQEQFF | TRBV19 | . | TRBD1 | TRBJ2-1
TGCGCCAGCAGCCAAGATGAGTTACTTTTGAGCTCCTACGAGCAGTACTTC | CASSQDELLLSSYEQYF | TRBV4-1 | . | . | TRBJ2-7
TGTGCCAGCAGTCGGCTAGCGGGGGGGTATAGCACAGATACGCAGTATTTT | CASSRLAGGYSTDTQYF | TRBV25-1 | . | TRBD2 | TRBJ2-3
TGCGCCAGCAGCTTCTCCCCAGGTGGGGGACTAGCGGGTCTTAGCTCCTACAATGAGCAGTTCTTC | CASSFSPGGGLAGLSSYNEQFF | TRBV5-1 | . | TRBD2 | TRBJ2-1
TGTGCCAGCAGTTTATCGCTCGGGGGGGGTTACAATGAGCAGTTCTTC | CASSLSLGGGYNEQFF | TRBV27 | . | TRBD2 | TRBJ2-1
TGCGCCAGCAGCCACGGCGTAGCCGGGGAGACTCAGTACTTC | CASSHGVAGETQYF | TRBV4-3 | . | . | TRBJ2-5
TGTGCCAGCAGCCCACTTAGGACAGGGGAATATGGCTACACCTTC | CASSPLRTGEYGYTF | TRBV7-6 | once | TRBD1 | TRBJ1-2
TGTGCCTGGACACGGGGACTAGCGTGGTCCGGGGAGCTGTTTTTT | CAWTRGLAWSGELFF | TRBV30 | . | TRBD2 | TRBJ2-2
TGTGCCAGCAGCCAAAGACAGGGGGAGACCCAGTACTTC | CASSQRQGETQYF | TRBV7-3 | . | TRBD1 | TRBJ2-5
TGCGCCAGCAGCCAAGACTCGCTAGCGGGAGGGCCGGGGGAGCAGTACTTC | CASSQDSLAGGPGEQYF | TRBV4-3 | . | TRBD2 | TRBJ2-7
TGTGCCGTATCCCAGGACAGGGAAGAGACCCAGTACTTC | CAVSQDREETQYF | TRBV19 | . | TRBD1 | TRBJ2-5
TGTGCCAGCAGCCAAGAAAGGGGCTCACGCTACGAGCAGTACTTC | CASSQERGSRYEQYF | TRBV4-2 | . | . | TRBJ2-7
TGTGCCATCAGTGAGTCGGGTAGCGGGAGCCGACAGTGGTTCTTC | CAISESGSGSRQWFF | TRBV10-3 | . | TRBD2 | TRBJ2-1
TGTGCCAGCAGCCTCCGGACAGGGATGGGGACAGATACGCAGTATTTT | CASSLRTGMGTDTQYF | TRBV11-3 | once | TRBD1 | TRBJ2-3
TGTGCCAGCAGTTCCCCGGGTTACACTGAAGCTTTCTTT | CASSSPGYTEAFF | TRBV6-5 | . | . | TRBJ1-1
TGTGCCAGCAGCTCCAGGGGGCCGGCTTTCTTT | CASSSRGPAFF | TRBV12-3/TRBV12-4 | once | TRBD1 | TRBJ1-1
TGTGCCAGCAGCGTGACTAGCGGGAGGGGAGATACGCAGTATTTT | CASSVTSGRGDTQYF | TRBV11-2 | few | TRBD2 | TRBJ2-3
TGTGCCAGCAGCTTCCGGGTGTTGAATGGCTACACCTTC | CASSFRVLNGYTF | TRBV5-6 | . | . | TRBJ1-2
TGTGCCAGCAGCTTACAGGGTTTCCCCAAAAACATTCAGTACTTC | CASSLQGFPKNIQYF | TRBV11-3 | . | . | TRBJ2-4
TGCAGTGCCCTTTCCTACAATGAGCAGTTCTTC | CSALSYNEQFF | TRBV20-1 | few | . | TRBJ2-1
TGTGCCAGCAGCCCCCCAGGAAGGGGCTACGAGCAGTACTTC | CASSPPGRGYEQYF | TRBV28 | . | . | TRBJ2-7
TGTGCCAGCAGTGCGGGACAGTTCAATCAGCCCCAGCATTTT | CASSAGQFNQPQHF | TRBV9 | . | TRBD1 | TRBJ1-5
TGTGCCAGCTCACCACCGGTGGCAGGGGAGCCCGGGGAGCTGTTTTTT | CASSPPVAGEPGELFF | TRBV18 | . | . | TRBJ2-2
TGTGCCACCAGAAAAGGACAGGGGGCGAATGGCTACACCTTC | CATRKGQGANGYTF | TRBV24-1 | . | TRBD1 | TRBJ1-2
TGTGCCAGCAGCTTAAACTCCCCCAATTCACCCCTCCACTTT | CASSLNSPNSPLHF | TRBV7-3 | . | . | TRBJ1-6
TGCAGTGCTACTCCTAACTATGGCTACACCTTC | CSATPNYGYTF | TRBV20-1 | . | . | TRBJ1-2
TGTGCCAGCAGCCTAAGGACAGACTGGGATCAGCCCCAGCATTTT | CASSLRTDWDQPQHF | TRBV7-8 | . | . | TRBJ1-5
TGTGCCAGCAGCTCGGCCGGGACTAGCTCCGGGGAGCTGTTTTTT | CASSSAGTSSGELFF | TRBV7-2 | . | TRBD2 | TRBJ2-2
TGTGCCAGCCCGCGGGTATACGAGCAGTACTTC | CASPRVYEQYF | TRBV18 | . | . | TRBJ2-7
TGTGCCAGCAGTTTCGGTCGGAATGAGCAGTTCTTC | CASSFGRNEQFF | TRBV28 | . | . | TRBJ2-1
TGTGCCAGCAGCCAGATTAGCGGGGGGGCATCTGGGGCCAACGTCCTGACTTTC | CASSQISGGASGANVLTF | TRBV4-2 | . | TRBD2 | TRBJ2-6
TGTGCCAGCAGCTCCCGTCCGGGTCTTTCACCCCTCCACTTT | CASSSRPGLSPLHF | TRBV6-6 | . | . | TRBJ1-6
TGTGCCAGCAGCCCCTGGAGCTCTGGGGCCAACGTCCTGACTTTC | CASSPWSSGANVLTF | TRBV3-1/TRBV3-2 | . | . | TRBJ2-6
TGTGCCAGCAGTTCGGGACAGGGGAACTATGGCTACACCTTC | CASSSGQGNYGYTF | TRBV2 | . | TRBD1 | TRBJ1-2
TGTGCCAGCAGTTTCAATCGCCGGACTAGCCCCCTCTTC | CASSFNRRTSPLF | TRBV12-3/TRBV12-4 | once | TRBD2 | TRBJ2-1
TGTGCCAGCAGCCGTGACAGGGCGTATAGCAATCAGCCCCAGCATTTT | CASSRDRAYSNQPQHF | TRBV28 | . | TRBD1 | TRBJ1-5
TGTGCCAGCAGCCTCGGGACTACCAATTCGTGGGGCTACAATGAGCAGTTCTTC | CASSLGTTNSWGYNEQFF | TRBV7-8 | . | TRBD2 | TRBJ2-1
TGTGCCACCAGGACGGGTTACCATAATTCACCCCTCCACTTT | CATRTGYHNSPLHF | TRBV15 | . | . | TRBJ1-6
TGTGCCATCAGTGAACCGGGTTCTGAAGCTTTCTTT | CAISEPGSEAFF | TRBV10-3 | . | . | TRBJ1-1
TGTGCCAGCAGTGCCCTCCAGGGTAACCATGAAGCTTTCTTT | CASSALQGNHEAFF | TRBV2 | . | . | TRBJ1-1
TGTGCCAGCAGTTTGAGCGGGCCGGTCGCGGCCCAGTACTTC | CASSLSGPVAAQYF | TRBV2 | . | . | TRBJ2-5